The sequence of this TCR beta chain was determined in a study of T cell repertoires in cytomegalovirus infection. Study-level background: Well-studied HLA-B-restricted CMV epitopes were used in the study alongside recently identified HLA-C-restricted ones. Signatures in public TCR beta sequences pointed to both CMV infection and matching HLA type.

This clonotype was detected a few times. No antigen is known for it. Germline V gives CDR1 DFQATT, CDR2 SNEGSKA (reference sequence). V lost 0 bases and J lost 6, with 24 bases in between. The CDR3 runs 18 residues. Findings and limits, study-wide: Summed frequency of shared TCR beta families picked out CMV carriers who also had the relevant HLA. Across the ex vivo response, the dominant clonotypes were HLA-C-restricted CMV-specific TCR beta clonotypes.

TCRdb re-called the reads through MiXCR, storing one row per CDR3 protein. The sample lists 80,000 or so distinct CDR3 sequences, approximately 42% seen once, with approximately 95% in the top ten. The chain joins TRBV20-1 to TRBJ1-5, with unresolved D. The sequence was obtained from a human donor in good health (CMV status not recorded). Some clones in this sample may be carry-over from other donors' samples. The sequencing used CD8+ T cells from cultured PBMCs, collected from culture after CMV antigen stimulation. The CDR3 protein is CSARDHREGWLYGQPQHF. In DNA form, the CDR3 reads TGCAGTGCTAGAGATCATCGGGAGGGTTGGTTGTATGGTCAGCCCCAGCATTTT.